This T cell receptor beta chain was captured by sequencing in a study of blood T cells in healthy people across ages. Study-level background: Through template switching, about one barcoded beta molecule was captured per two T cells, as measured in model experiments.

CDR1 is SQVTM, CDR2 ANQGSEA, per germline. The CDR3 contains 14 residues. V dropped 4 bases and J dropped 4 bases, with 16 bases sitting between them. This clonotype was observed once. Its target is unknown. Study results and limitations: The authors considered diversity estimates from one million T cells to be underestimates.

The second PCR ran 7 to 11 cycles with a sample-barcoded 5' primer and J-beta primers. Every molecule of cDNA carried a tag from a template-switch adaptor with 12 random nucleotides. All samples yielded 3 million or more CDR3-containing paired-end reads. TCRdb reprocessed the 5' RACE reads via MiXCR and lists one record per CDR3 protein. This sample has about a million distinct CDR3 sequences, with roughly 43% found just once. The specimen was blood. This TCR was recovered from a man aged 25-40 years in good health. V and J are TRBV29-1 and TRBJ1-1; maybe TRBD1 (6 bases). CDR3: CSVARQDGSTEAFF. The CDR3 DNA sequence: TGCAGCGTTGCGAGACAGGATGGGAGCACTGAAGCTTTCTTT.